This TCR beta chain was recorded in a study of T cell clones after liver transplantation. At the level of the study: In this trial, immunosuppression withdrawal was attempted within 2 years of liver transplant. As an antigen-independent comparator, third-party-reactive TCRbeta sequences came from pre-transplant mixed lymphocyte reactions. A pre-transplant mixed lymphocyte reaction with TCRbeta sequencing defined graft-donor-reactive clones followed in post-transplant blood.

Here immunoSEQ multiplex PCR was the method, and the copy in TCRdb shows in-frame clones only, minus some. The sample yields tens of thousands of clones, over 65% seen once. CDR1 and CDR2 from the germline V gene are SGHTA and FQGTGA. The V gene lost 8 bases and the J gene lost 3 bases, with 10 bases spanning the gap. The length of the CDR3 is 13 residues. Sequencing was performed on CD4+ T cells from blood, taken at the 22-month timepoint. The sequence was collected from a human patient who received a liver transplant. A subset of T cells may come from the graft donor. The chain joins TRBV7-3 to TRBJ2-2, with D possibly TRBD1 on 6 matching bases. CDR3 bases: TGTGCCAGCGGATACAGGGACACCGGGGAGCTGTTTTTT. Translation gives CASGYRDTGELFF.